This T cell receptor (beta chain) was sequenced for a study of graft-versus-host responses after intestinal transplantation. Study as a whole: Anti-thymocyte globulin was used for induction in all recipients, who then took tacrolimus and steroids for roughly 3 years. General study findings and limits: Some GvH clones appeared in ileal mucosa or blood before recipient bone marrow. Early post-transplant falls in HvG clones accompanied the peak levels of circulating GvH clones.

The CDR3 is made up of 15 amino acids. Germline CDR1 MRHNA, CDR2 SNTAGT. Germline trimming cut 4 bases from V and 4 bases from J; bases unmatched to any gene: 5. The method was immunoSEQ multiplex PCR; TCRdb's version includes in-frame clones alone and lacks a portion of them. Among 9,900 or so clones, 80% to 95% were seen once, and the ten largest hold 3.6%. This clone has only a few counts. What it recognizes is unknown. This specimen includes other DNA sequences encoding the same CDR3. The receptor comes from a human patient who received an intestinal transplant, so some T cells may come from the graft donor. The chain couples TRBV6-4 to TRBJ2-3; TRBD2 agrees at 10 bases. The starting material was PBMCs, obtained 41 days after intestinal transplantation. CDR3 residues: CASSVSGGAADTQYF. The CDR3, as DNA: TGTGCCAGCAGTGTAAGCGGGGGGGCCGCAGATACGCAGTATTTT.